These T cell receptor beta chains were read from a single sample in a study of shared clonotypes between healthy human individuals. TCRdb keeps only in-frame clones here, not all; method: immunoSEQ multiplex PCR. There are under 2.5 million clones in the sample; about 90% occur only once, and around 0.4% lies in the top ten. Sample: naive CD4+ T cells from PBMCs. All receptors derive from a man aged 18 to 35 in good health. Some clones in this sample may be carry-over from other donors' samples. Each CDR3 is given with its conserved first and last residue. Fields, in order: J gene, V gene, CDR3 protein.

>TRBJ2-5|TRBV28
CASSLYRVVETQYF
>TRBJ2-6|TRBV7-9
CASSPYAVSGANVLTF
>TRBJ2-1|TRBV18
CASAPREGSYNEQFF
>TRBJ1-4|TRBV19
CASSGGFNEKLFF
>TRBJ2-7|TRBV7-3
CASSLTGQNEQYF
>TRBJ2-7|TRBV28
CASSESGDEQYF
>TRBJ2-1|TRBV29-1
CSVDHRSSYNEQFF
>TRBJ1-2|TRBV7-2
CASSSPRQGGSYGYTF
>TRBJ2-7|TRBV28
CASIPTGHSYEQYF
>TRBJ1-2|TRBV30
CAWSERTRGYTF
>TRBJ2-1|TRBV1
CTSSQEVIVGPYNEQFF
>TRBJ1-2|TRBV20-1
CSARMANGYTF
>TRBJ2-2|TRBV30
CAWMRGLAGGRGSNGELFF
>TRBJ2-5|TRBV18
CASSPAYGSSETQYF
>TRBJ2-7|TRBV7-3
CASSPGPYYEQYF
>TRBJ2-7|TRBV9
CASSAGTTSEQYF
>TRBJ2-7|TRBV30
CAWSPGQSYEQYF
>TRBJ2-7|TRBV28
CASSSPTTAEQYF
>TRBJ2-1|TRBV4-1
CASSHLLGGENNEQFF
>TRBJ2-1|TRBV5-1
CASSSQGTYNEQFF
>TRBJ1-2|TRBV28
CASSSPPEGGRHGYTF
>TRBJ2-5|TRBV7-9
CASSSTGVQETQYF
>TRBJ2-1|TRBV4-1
CASSQGPPGGSVHEQFF
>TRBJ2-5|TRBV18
CASSLLLAGGQETQYF
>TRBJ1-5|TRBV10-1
CASRRKGGGQPQHF
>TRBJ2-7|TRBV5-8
CASSHGTSGNYEQYF
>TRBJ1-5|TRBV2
CASSAGQGGVQPQHF
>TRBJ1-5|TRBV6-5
CASSYSWGQPQHF
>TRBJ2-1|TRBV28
CASSKPGLAGNEQFF
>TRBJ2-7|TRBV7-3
CASSLGGGKTSYEQYF
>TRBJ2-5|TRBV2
CASKFQETQYF
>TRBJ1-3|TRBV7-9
CASSLGGSGDSGNTIYF
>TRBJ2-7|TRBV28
CASSPPDRGPSKQYF
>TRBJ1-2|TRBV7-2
CASSLEGSPIYGYTF
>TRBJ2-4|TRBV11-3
CASSYPDRGRRVPIQYF
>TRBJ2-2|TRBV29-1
CSVARPLNRGLGGTGELFF
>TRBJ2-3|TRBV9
CASSVGTSGYTDTQYF
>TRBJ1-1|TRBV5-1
CASSFTENTEAFF
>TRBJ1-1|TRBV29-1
CSVRGAFMNTEAFF
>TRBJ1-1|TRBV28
CASSPRGAPRNTEAFF
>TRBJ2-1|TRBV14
CASAGYSYNEQFF
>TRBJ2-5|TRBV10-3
CAISDPAETQYF
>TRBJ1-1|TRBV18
CASSPPWGFEAFF
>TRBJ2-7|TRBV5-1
CASTGHRDFSYEQYF
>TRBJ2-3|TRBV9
CASSPWRLVPTDTQYF
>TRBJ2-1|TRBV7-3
CASSFVAGSYNEQFF
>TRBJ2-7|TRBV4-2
CASSPGLVGEQYF
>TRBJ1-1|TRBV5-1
CASSLGVGLEAFF
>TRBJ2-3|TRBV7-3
CASSLSSGSTDTQYF
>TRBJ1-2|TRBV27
CASSAGGGTPDGMRYTF
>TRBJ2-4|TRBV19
CASSSDRVAKNIQYF
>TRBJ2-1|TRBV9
CASSYTGGINEQFF
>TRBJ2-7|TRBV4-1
CASSRPGQSYEQYF